This entry features one T cell receptor (beta chain) sequence. This specimen belongs to a study of blood T cell repertoires in COVID-19. About the study: Whether acute or convalescent, the COVID-19 samples came from the United States, Italy and Spain.

In the authors' methods: Reference gene primers were amplified, and this amplification served to estimate nucleated cell counts. The table came from immunoSEQ multiplex PCR; TCRdb's copy has only in-frame clones and leaves some out. V and J calls and clone size are as listed in that table; D and trimming were resolved from the DNA. This table has under 300,000 clones, about nine tenths appearing once. The ends were cut back, 5 bases at V and 6 bases at J, with 9 bases in the middle. The CDR3 is made up of 12 amino acids. Germline V CDR1 and CDR2: SGHVS, FQNEAQ. The sample consisted of peripheral blood. The rearrangement links TRBV7-8 to TRBJ2-3; D remains unclear. The source is a woman in her twenties or thirties with active or convalescent COVID-19. DNA for the CDR3: TGTGCCAGCAGCCAATATCCTGATACGCAGTATTTT. Encoded protein: CASSQYPDTQYF.